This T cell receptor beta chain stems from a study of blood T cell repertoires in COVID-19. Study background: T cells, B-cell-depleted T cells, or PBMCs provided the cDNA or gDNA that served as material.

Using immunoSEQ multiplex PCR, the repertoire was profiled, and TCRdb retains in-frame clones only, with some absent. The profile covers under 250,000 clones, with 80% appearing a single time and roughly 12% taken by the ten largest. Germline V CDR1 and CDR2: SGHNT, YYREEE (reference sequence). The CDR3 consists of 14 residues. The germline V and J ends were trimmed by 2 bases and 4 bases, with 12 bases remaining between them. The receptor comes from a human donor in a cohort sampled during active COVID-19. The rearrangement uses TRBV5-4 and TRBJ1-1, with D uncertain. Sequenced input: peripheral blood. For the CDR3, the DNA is TGTGCCAGCAGCTTTGAGGGTACGCGCACTGAAGCTTTCTTT. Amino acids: CASSFEGTRTEAFF. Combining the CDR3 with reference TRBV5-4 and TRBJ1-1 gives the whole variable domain ETGVTQSPTHLIKTRGQQVTLRCSSQSGHNTVSWYQQALGQGPQFIFQYYREEENGRGNFPPRFSGLQFPNYSSELNVNALELDDSALYLCASSFEGTRTEAFFGQGTRLTVV.